The 28 T cell receptor beta chains listed next were all sequenced from one sample in a study of graft-versus-host responses after intestinal transplantation. TCRdb's table, derived via immunoSEQ multiplex PCR, lists solely in-frame clones and lacks some. The sample has roughly 50,000 clones; 80% to 95% are singletons. Antigen specificity for these receptors is unknown. The source material was unstimulated CD4+ T cells sorted from spleen or lymph node cells, sampled before transplant. Receptors were obtained from a human donor who was the organ donor for an intestinal transplant.

The chain carries TRBV19 and TRBJ2-5, with D uncertain. The germline CDR1 and CDR2 sequences are LNHDA and SQIVND (reference sequence). This CDR3 spans 11 amino acids. Trimming removed 2 bases from V and 5 bases from J, with 3 bases in between. The CDR3 region is CASSIRETQYF. The DNA for the CDR3 is TGTGCCAGTAGTATACGGGAGACCCAGTACTTC. Supplemented by reference TRBV19 and TRBJ2-5, the full variable domain reads DGGITQSPKYLFRKEGQNVTLSCEQNLNHDAMYWYRQDPGQGLRLIYYSQIVNDFQKGDIAEGYSVSREKKESFPLTVTSAQKNPTAFYLCASSIRETQYFGPGTRLLVL.

The chain combines TRBV4-3 with TRBJ2-4; a possible D gene is TRBD1 (6 bases). The V and J ends lost 3 bases and 0 bases respectively, with 9 bases between them. The germline V gene encodes CDR1 LGHNA and CDR2 YSLEER. This CDR3 region has 15 residues. CDR3 amino acids: CASSQGHRAKNIQYF. In DNA form, the CDR3 reads TGCGCCAGCAGCCAGGGACACCGAGCCAAAAACATTCAGTACTTC.

The V and J genes are TRBV5-1 and TRBJ1-4, with D possibly TRBD1 on 5 matching bases. V shed 1 base and J shed 7 bases, with 11 bases lying between them. Germline V gives CDR1 SGHRS, CDR2 YFSETQ. The CDR3 runs to 14 residues. CDR3 sequence reads: CASSLTTGLEKLFF. The CDR3 nucleotides read TGCGCCAGCAGCTTGACGACGGGGCTTGAAAAACTGTTTTTT.

The rearrangement uses TRBV28 and TRBJ2-7, with TRBD2 matching 8 bases. Trimming cost V 5 bases and J 3 bases; bases outside gene matches: 0. The V gene's germline CDR1 is MDHEN and CDR2 SYDVKM. CDR3 length: 12 residues. Here the CDR3 DNA reads TGTGCCAGCAGTACTAGCGGCTACGAGCAGTACTTC. As protein: CASSTSGYEQYF. The complete variable domain, with remaining parts taken from reference TRBV28 and TRBJ2-7, reads DVKVTQSSRYLVKRTGEKVFLECVQDMDHENMFWYRQDPGLGLRLIYFSYDVKMKEKGDIPEGYSVSREKKERFSLILESASTNQTSMYLCASSTSGYEQYFGPGTRLTVT.

The gene calls are TRBV4-1 and TRBJ2-5, with D unresolved. V was pared by 3 bases and J by 5 bases, with 7 bases between. CDR1 MGHRA and CDR2 YSYEKL come from the germline V gene. The CDR3 spans 12 residues. The CDR3 spells CASSHFGETQYF. The CDR3 nucleotides are TGCGCCAGCAGCCACTTTGGGGAGACCCAGTACTTC.

The chain has TRBV7-9 and TRBJ2-1; 8 bases agree with TRBD2. The germline CDR1 and CDR2 sequences are SEHNR and FQNEAQ (reference sequence). This CDR3 has 15 residues. Germline trimming cut 0 bases from V and 5 bases from J; bases unmatched to any gene: 3. CDR3 coding DNA: TGTGCCAGCAGCTTAGCAGCAGCGGGAGACAATGAGCAGTTCTTC. Translated: CASSLAAAGDNEQFF.

V usage is TRBV5-6 and J usage is TRBJ2-7; TRBD2 might be the D (5 bases). Trimming took 5 bases from V and 2 from J, leaving 11 bases between them. CDR3 length equals 13 residues. Germline V gene data show CDR1 as SGHDT and CDR2 as YYEEEE. The CDR3 is CASRTSGAYEQYF. CDR3 in DNA: TGTGCCAGCAGAACGAGCGGAGCCTACGAGCAGTACTTC.

This clone was seen once. The chain employs TRBV15 and TRBJ2-5; a weak D match, TRBD1 (6 bases). Near its end, the DNA agrees better with TRBJ2-7, so the J call may be wrong. There are 16 residues in the CDR3. CDR1 and CDR2 (germline): LNHNV, YYDKDF (reference sequence). CDR3 in DNA: TGTGCCACCAGCAGAAACCCGGGACAAACTTTCGACGAGCAGTACTTC. Its translation: CATSRNPGQTFDEQYF.

Only a few counts were recorded for this clone. V gene TRBV7-2 combines with J gene TRBJ1-1, with D unclear. Per germline, CDR1 SGHTA and CDR2 FQGNSA. The length of the CDR3 is 13 residues. V lost 5 bases to trimming and J lost 1 base, with 8 bases between them. CDR3 residues: CASSQPQNTEAFF. CDR3 bases: TGTGCCAGCAGCCAACCACAGAACACTGAAGCTTTCTTT.

The genes are TRBV6-5 and TRBJ1-6; D remains ambiguous. Germline V gene data show CDR1 as MNHEY and CDR2 as SVGAGI. The CDR3 totals 14 residues. The V gene lost 0 bases and the J gene lost 10 bases, with 10 bases spanning the gap. The CDR3 coding sequence is TGTGCCAGCAGTTACTCGAGGGTACGATCACCCCTCCACTTT. Amino acid sequence: CASSYSRVRSPLHF.

The chain recombines TRBV5-1 with TRBJ2-5; D perhaps matches TRBD1 (6 bases). The CDR3 sequence is 14 residues long. Trimming cost V 5 bases and J 1 base, with 12 bases left between them. Germline V lookup: CDR1 SGHRS, CDR2 YFSETQ. This chain's CDR3 is CASSSTGIQETQYF. In DNA form, the CDR3 reads TGCGCCAGCAGTTCGACAGGAATCCAAGAGACCCAGTACTTC.

The chain joins TRBV14 to TRBJ2-5; D is unresolved. Germline values: CDR1 SGHDN, CDR2 FVKESK. The CDR3 runs 12 residues. The V end lost 0 bases, the J end lost 2 bases, and 1 base lay between the germline ends. Written as DNA, the CDR3 is TGTGCCAGCAGCCAAGATCAAGAGACCCAGTACTTC. This codes for CASSQDQETQYF.

J is TRBJ2-7 and V is TRBV12-2. TRBV12-2 is given as a pseudogene. This CDR3 contains 12 residues. The CDR3 DNA reads as TGTGCAAGTCGCTTCGACTCCTACGAGCAGTACTTC. Translated, it gives CASRFDSYEQYF.

The chain combines TRBV10-3 with TRBJ2-1, with 7 bases that match TRBD2. This CDR3 spans 16 amino acids. Germline-derived CDR1 and CDR2 are ENHRY and SYGVKD. J lost 4 bases, V lost 3 bases, and 9 bases had no gene match. The DNA for the CDR3 is TGTGCCATCAGTGATGTCGGTCTAGCGGATTACAATGAGCAGTTCTTC. Residues: CAISDVGLADYNEQFF.

The chain combines TRBV28 with TRBJ2-3; D remains unclear. From germline, CDR1 is MDHEN and CDR2 SYDVKM. V lost 0 bases, J lost 6 bases, and 16 bases lay in between. The CDR3 consists of 16 residues. The CDR3, as DNA: TGTGCCAGCAGTTTATGGGGTATTCGGCATTGGGATACGCAGTATTTT. Protein product: CASSLWGIRHWDTQYF. Using reference TRBV28 and TRBJ2-3 for the parts outside the CDR3, the full variable domain is DVKVTQSSRYLVKRTGEKVFLECVQDMDHENMFWYRQDPGLGLRLIYFSYDVKMKEKGDIPEGYSVSREKKERFSLILESASTNQTSMYLCASSLWGIRHWDTQYFGPGTRLTVL.

V and J are TRBV20-1 and TRBJ2-1; D is ambiguous. In germline, CDR1 is DFQATT, CDR2 SNEGSKA (reference sequence). The CDR3 runs to 11 residues. V was shortened by 6 bases and J by 2 bases, with 5 bases between the two germline ends. CDR3 nucleotides: TGCAGTGCAAAGCCCTACAATGAGCAGTTCTTC. Encoded protein: CSAKPYNEQFF.

This chain joins TRBV5-8 and TRBJ1-5; 7 nucleotides line up with TRBD1. CDR3 length: 15 residues. J was trimmed by 0 bases and V by 6 bases; bases with no gene match: 6. Germline V CDR1 and CDR2: SGHTS, YDEGEE. The CDR3 reads CASNAGQYSNQPQHF. CDR3 DNA sequence: TGTGCCAGCAACGCGGGACAGTATAGCAATCAGCCCCAGCATTTT.

V is TRBV6-5 and J is TRBJ2-7; 9 nucleotides line up with TRBD2. There are 15 residues in the CDR3. Germline V CDR1 and CDR2: MNHEY, SVGAGI. Trimming at V came to 3 bases and at J to 6 bases, leaving 9 bases not matched to a gene. Here the CDR3 reads CASSYWASGTGEQYF. CDR3 bases: TGTGCCAGCAGTTATTGGGCTAGCGGGACGGGCGAGCAGTACTTC.

The CDR3: CASSFDRVENIQYF. CDR3 sequence (DNA): TGTGCCAGCAGTTTTGACAGGGTAGAAAACATTCAGTACTTC. V is TRBV28 and J is TRBJ2-4; 7 positions agree with TRBD1. CDR1 MDHEN and CDR2 SYDVKM come from the germline V gene. With V trimmed by 3 bases and J by 5 bases, 4 bases remained unmatched. CDR3 length: 14 residues.

The chain has TRBV5-6 and TRBJ2-2; 8 bases match TRBD2. The CDR3 extends over 16 amino acids. V dropped 1 base and J dropped 6; count of bases not matched to a gene: 8. Germline CDR1 and CDR2: SGHDT and YYEEEE. CDR3 DNA: TGTGCCAGCAGCTTGATAACGGGAGGGCGTGCCGGGGAGCTGTTTTTT. This codes for CASSLITGGRAGELFF.

This rearrangement joins TRBV6-1 to TRBJ2-7; tentative D call: TRBD1 (6 bases). Germline lookup yields CDR1 MNHNS and CDR2 SASEGT. The V end lost 7 bases, the J end lost 2 bases, and 15 bases lay between the germline ends. The CDR3 is 14 residues long. The CDR3 loop is CASTRTASPYEQYF. In nucleotides, the CDR3 is TGTGCCAGCACAAGGACAGCCTCTCCCTACGAGCAGTACTTC.

This clone has only a few counts. V usage is TRBV5-4 and J usage is TRBJ2-5; D may be TRBD2 (6 bases). CDR1 and CDR2 (germline): SGHNT, YYREEE (reference sequence). The CDR3 spans 15 residues. V was clipped by 5 bases and J by 1 base, with 15 bases between them. Written as DNA, the CDR3 is TGTGCCAGCAGTTATAAGGAGGGAGTCCAAGAGACCCAGTACTTC. The encoded protein is CASSYKEGVQETQYF.

The V and J genes are TRBV7-2 and TRBJ2-5, with a tentative D call TRBD2 (6 bases). The CDR3 is 15 amino acids. Trimming cost V 3 bases and J 1 base, with 12 bases left between them. Germline assignment: CDR1 SGHTA and CDR2 FQGNSA. CDR3 sequence: CASSFKLALQETQYF. CDR3 nucleotide sequence: TGTGCCAGCAGCTTCAAACTAGCACTCCAAGAGACCCAGTACTTC.

The chain recombines TRBV10-2 with TRBJ2-1; possibly TRBD2 for D (6 bases). The CDR3 is 18 amino acids. In germline, CDR1 is WSHSY, CDR2 SAAADI. Trimming pared 6 bases from V and 1 base from J, leaving 22 bases between. Here the CDR3 reads CASSPRDRRAGSYNEQFF. DNA of the CDR3: TGCGCCAGCAGCCCACGCGATAGGAGGGCCGGATCCTACAATGAGCAGTTCTTC.

The chain uses TRBV23-1 and TRBJ1-2; D uncertain. TRBV23-1 is an ORF, and what it does is uncertain. Trimming stripped 5 bases from V and 4 bases from J, with 23 bases between. This CDR3 is built from 17 residues. In DNA form, the CDR3 reads TGCGCCAGCAGTGTTACATTGCTACGCAGAAAGATCTATGGCTACACCTTC. This codes for CASSVTLLRRKIYGYTF.

This chain connects TRBV29-1 to TRBJ2-1; 7 bases agree with TRBD2. CDR1 SQVTM and CDR2 ANQGSEA come from the germline V gene. The CDR3 has 14 residues. V lost 6 bases, J lost 8 bases, and 13 bases stayed unmatched. This CDR3 is CSVMTSSPMDEQFF. The CDR3 nucleotides are TGCAGCGTGATGACTAGCAGCCCTATGGATGAGCAGTTCTTC.

This clone has just one count. The chain uses TRBV6-5 and TRBJ2-7; 7 bases agree with TRBD2. The CDR3 loop spans 15 amino acids. Per the germline V gene, CDR1 is MNHEY and CDR2 is SVGAGI. The V segment lost 6 bases and the J segment 6 bases; nucleotides outside the gene matches: 14. CDR3 bases: TGTGCCAGCAGCCGCGGAAGGAGGGGCGGGAGCGAGCAGTACTTC. Its protein is CASSRGRRGGSEQYF.

This clone came up a few times. This sequence joins TRBV6-1 and TRBJ2-2, with 9 bases identical to TRBD2. The V segment lost 6 bases and the J segment 1 base; nucleotides outside the gene matches: 3. This CDR3 is 15 amino acids long. From germline, CDR1 is MNHNS and CDR2 SASEGT. The CDR3: CASRKLAGNTGELFF. In nucleotides, the CDR3 is TGTGCCAGCAGGAAACTAGCGGGGAACACCGGGGAGCTGTTTTTT.